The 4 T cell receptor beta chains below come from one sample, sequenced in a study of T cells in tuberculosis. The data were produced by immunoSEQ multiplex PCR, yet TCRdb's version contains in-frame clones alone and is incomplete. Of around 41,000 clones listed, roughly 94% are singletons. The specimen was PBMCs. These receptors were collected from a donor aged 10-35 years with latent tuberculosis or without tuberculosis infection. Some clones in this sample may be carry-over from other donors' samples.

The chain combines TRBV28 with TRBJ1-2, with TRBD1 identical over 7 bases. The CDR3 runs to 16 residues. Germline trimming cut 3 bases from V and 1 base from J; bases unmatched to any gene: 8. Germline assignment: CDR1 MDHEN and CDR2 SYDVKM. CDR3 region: CASSLVGGHGNYGYTF. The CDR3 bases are TGTGCCAGCAGTTTGGTAGGGGGCCATGGTAACTATGGCTACACCTTC.

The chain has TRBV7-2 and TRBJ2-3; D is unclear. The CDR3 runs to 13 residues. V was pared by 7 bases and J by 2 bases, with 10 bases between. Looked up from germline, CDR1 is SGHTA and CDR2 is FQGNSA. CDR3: CASTRPSTDTQYF. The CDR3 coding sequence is TGTGCCAGCACCCGTCCGTCCACAGATACGCAGTATTTT.

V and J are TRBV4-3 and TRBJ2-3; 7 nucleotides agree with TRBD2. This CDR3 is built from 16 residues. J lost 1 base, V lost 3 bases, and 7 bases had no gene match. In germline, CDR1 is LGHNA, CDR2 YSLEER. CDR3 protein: CASSQSSGFRTDTQYF. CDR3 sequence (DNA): TGCGCCAGCAGCCAGTCTAGCGGTTTCCGCACAGATACGCAGTATTTT.

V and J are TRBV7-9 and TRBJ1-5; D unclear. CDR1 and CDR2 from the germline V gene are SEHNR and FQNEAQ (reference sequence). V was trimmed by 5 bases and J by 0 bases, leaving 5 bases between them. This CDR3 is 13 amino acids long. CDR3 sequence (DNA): TGTGCCAGCAGCACTCATAGCAATCAGCCCCAGCATTTT. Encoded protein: CASSTHSNQPQHF.